This TCR beta chain was recovered during a study of Ad26.COV2.S vaccination and SARS-CoV-2 variants. J lost 2 bases, V lost 2 bases, and 7 bases had no gene match. Germline V gives CDR1 MDHEN, CDR2 SYDVKM. CDR3 length: 16 amino acids. Method: immunoSEQ multiplex PCR; TCRdb's copy keeps in-frame clones and lacks some. Altogether hundreds of thousands of clones are present, about 87% being singletons, with the ten largest covering 6.4%. Treatment defined: roughly 20 received Ad26.COV2.S at low or high dose, single or two shots; roughly 5 received placebo; per-sample allocation not given. Day 63 after the first vaccine or placebo injection was the time point for sampling.

The receptor's source is a person between 18 and 60 years old who received the Ad26.COV2.S COVID-19 vaccine or a placebo. The chain has TRBV28 and TRBJ2-5; TRBD2 agrees at 8 bases. The sample in question was peripheral blood, obtained in a trial of Ad26.COV2.S vaccine versus placebo. The CDR3 region is CASSLSNGRGQETQYF. CDR3 coding DNA: TGTGCCAGCAGTTTAAGTAACGGGAGGGGGCAAGAGACCCAGTACTTC.